These 2 T cell receptor beta chains share one sample of origin, sequenced in a study of OX40 agonist ivuxolimab in advanced cancers. The protocol was immunoSEQ multiplex PCR, while the TCRdb copy is restricted to in-frame clones and leaves out a portion. Here the sample spans approximately 76,000 clones, around 86% being singletons. The sample in question was CD4+ or CD8+ T cells sorted from blood, obtained in a trial of the OX40 agonist ivuxolimab. The receptors originated from an adult with an advanced solid tumor such as melanoma, head and neck, liver or kidney cancer.

This rearrangement joins TRBV29-1 to TRBJ1-2, with D uncertain. There are 12 residues in the CDR3. Trimming took off 2 bases at V and 14 bases at J, with 18 bases between the two ends. Per germline, CDR1 SQVTM and CDR2 ANQGSEA. DNA for the CDR3: TGCAGCGTTGAAATATTGGCCCAAGGAGAAACCTTC. Translated, it gives CSVEILAQGETF. The variable domain in full, completed from reference TRBV29-1 and TRBJ1-2, reads SAVISQKPSRDICQRGTSLTIQCQVDSQVTMMFWYRQQPGQSLTLIATANQGSEATYESGFVIDKFPISRPNLTFSTLTVSNMSPEDSSIYLCSVEILAQGETFGSGTRLTVV.

The gene calls are TRBV7-9 and TRBJ2-7; the D is unclear. The CDR3 loop spans 14 amino acids. V lost 4 bases to trimming and J lost 6 bases, with 16 bases between them. CDR1 and CDR2 from the germline V gene are SEHNR and FQNEAQ (reference sequence). CDR3 sequence: CASSWQATSSEQYF. CDR3 nucleotides: TGTGCCAGCAGCTGGCAGGCGACTTCAAGCGAGCAGTACTTC.